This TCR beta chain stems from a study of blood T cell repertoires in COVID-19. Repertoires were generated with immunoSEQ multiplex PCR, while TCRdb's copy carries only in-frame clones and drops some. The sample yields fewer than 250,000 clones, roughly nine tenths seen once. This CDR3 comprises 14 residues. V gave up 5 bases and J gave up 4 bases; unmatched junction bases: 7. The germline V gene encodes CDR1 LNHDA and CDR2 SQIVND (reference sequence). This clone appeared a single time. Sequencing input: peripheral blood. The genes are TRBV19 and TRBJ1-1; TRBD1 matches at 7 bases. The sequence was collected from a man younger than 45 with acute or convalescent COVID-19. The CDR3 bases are TGTGCCAGTAGTGTCGACAGGGTGGGCACTGAAGCTTTCTTT. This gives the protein CASSVDRVGTEAFF.